One and the same sample provided the 28 T cell receptor beta chains below, sequenced in a study of T cell responses to AZD1222 COVID-19 vaccine. Profiling relied on immunoSEQ multiplex PCR, and the TCRdb table lists in-frame clones only, not all of them. The table lists tens of thousands of clones, over 85% of them singletons, with about 5.4% in the top ten. The specimen comprised peripheral blood, sampled 28 days after the second AZD1222 dose. The receptors were sampled from an adult who received the AZD1222 COVID-19 vaccine.

V and J are TRBV5-1 and TRBJ2-2; TRBD2 matches 16 bases. Germline V gene lookup returns CDR1 SGHRS and CDR2 YFSETQ. The V segment lost 4 bases and the J segment 3 bases; nucleotides outside the gene matches: 6. This CDR3 region has 18 residues. CDR3 sequence: CASSPGLAGGLDTGELFF. CDR3 DNA sequence: TGCGCCAGCAGCCCGGGACTAGCGGGGGGGCTGGACACCGGGGAGCTGTTTTTT.

CDR3 loop: CASSSQGSYEQYF. The CDR3 DNA is TGTGCCAGCAGCTCCCAGGGATCCTACGAGCAGTACTTC. The rearrangement joins TRBV11-2 to TRBJ2-7; possible D gene TRBD1, 5 bases. The CDR3 loop spans 13 amino acids. The germline gives CDR1 SGHAT, CDR2 FQNNGV. Trimming took off 4 bases at V and 1 base at J, with 8 bases between the two ends.

This chain links TRBV10-3 with TRBJ1-2; TRBD1 might be the D (5 bases). Germline CDR1 reads ENHRY; CDR2 reads SYGVKD. The CDR3 has 15 amino acids. With 6 bases removed from V and 8 bases from J, the gap between germline ends came to 22 bases. The CDR3 sequence is CAIRGSDSLGGGYTF. The DNA for the CDR3 is TGTGCCATCAGGGGATCCGACAGCCTTGGAGGGGGCTACACCTTC.

The chain links TRBV28 to TRBJ2-3; D is uncertain. The CDR3 spans 14 residues. Trimming pared 6 bases from V and 3 bases from J, leaving 13 bases between. CDR1 and CDR2 from the germline V gene are MDHEN and SYDVKM. The CDR3 protein is CASREKTETDTQYF. In DNA, the CDR3 is TGTGCCAGCAGGGAAAAGACGGAAACAGATACGCAGTATTTT.

The chain is built from TRBV19 and TRBJ1-2; 8 positions match TRBD1. The CDR3 extends over 18 amino acids. J gave up 2 bases and V 4 bases, and 15 bases lay outside the gene matches. CDR1 LNHDA and CDR2 SQIVND come from the germline V gene (reference sequence). CDR3 in DNA: TGTGCCAGTAGTACCTGGACAGGGAAGGACCCCCGCAACTATGGCTACACCTTC. It specifies CASSTWTGKDPRNYGYTF.

The chain recombines TRBV11-2 with TRBJ2-1, with D tentatively TRBD2 (5 bases). Per germline, CDR1 SGHAT and CDR2 FQNNGV. The V end was cut by 5 bases, the J end by 2 bases, with 10 bases between. The CDR3 is made up of 14 amino acids. The CDR3 protein is CASSRTGTYNEQFF. The CDR3 DNA follows: TGTGCCAGCAGCCGAACGGGAACCTACAATGAGCAGTTCTTC.

The rearrangement joins TRBV30 to TRBJ2-7; D possibly matches TRBD1 or TRBD2 (5 bases each). V was pared by 5 bases and J by 0 bases, with 20 bases between. Germline V gives CDR1 GTSNPN, CDR2 SVGIG (reference sequence). CDR3 length equals 16 residues. The CDR3 region is CAWGTIGPIISYEQYV. The CDR3 DNA is TGTGCCTGGGGGACCATTGGCCCGATTATCTCCTACGAGCAGTACGTC.

The V and J genes are TRBV5-4 and TRBJ2-7; TRBD1 agrees at 9 bases. CDR1 SGHNT and CDR2 YYREEE come from the germline V gene (reference sequence). V lost 5 bases and J lost 7; bases outside the gene matches: 7. The length of the CDR3 is 13 residues. The chain's CDR3 is CASRVQGAEEQYF. CDR3 coding DNA: TGTGCCAGCAGGGTACAGGGGGCGGAAGAGCAGTACTTC.

This sequence joins TRBV4-2 and TRBJ1-1; possible D gene TRBD1, 5 bases. There are 11 residues in the CDR3. V was pared by 6 bases and J by 6 bases, with 8 bases between. Germline values: CDR1 LGHNA, CDR2 YNFKEQ. The CDR3 DNA is TGTGCCAGCAGGGGGGTAGCTGAAGCTTTCTTT. The encoded protein is CASRGVAEAFF.

This chain uses TRBV5-6 with TRBJ1-4; tentatively, D is TRBD1 (6 bases). The CDR3 is 13 residues long. V was shortened by 0 bases and J by 8 bases, with 8 bases between the two germline ends. Germline CDR1 reads SGHDT; CDR2 reads YYEEEE. The CDR3 DNA sequence: TGTGCCAGCAGCTTGGCGGACAGCGAAAAACTGTTTTTT. Its protein product is CASSLADSEKLFF.

The chain joins TRBV6-1 to TRBJ2-3; weak D call: TRBD2 (5 bases). Germline CDR1 MNHNS, CDR2 SASEGT. The CDR3 runs to 14 residues. V was cut by 0 bases and J by 4 bases, with 8 bases left in between. The CDR3 nucleotides are TGTGCCAGCAGTGAAGCGCGGGCCCCAGATACGCAGTATTTT. Protein sequence: CASSEARAPDTQYF.

This clone occurred a few times. This chain connects TRBV6-1 to TRBJ1-6; the D is unclear. Trimming took off 3 bases at V and 7 bases at J, with 13 bases between the two ends. CDR3 size: 15 residues. From germline, CDR1 is MNHNS and CDR2 SASEGT. This CDR3 is CASSDVVSGNSPLHF. The CDR3, as DNA: TGTGCCAGCAGTGACGTCGTCTCGGGCAATTCACCCCTCCACTTT.

The rearrangement links TRBV6-5 to TRBJ2-1; 7 bases match TRBD2. Germline V lookup: CDR1 MNHEY, CDR2 SVGAGI. CDR3 size: 13 residues. After removal of 6 bases from V and 7 bases from J, the junction contained 6 bases not matched to a gene. CDR3 protein: CASRAGTTNEQFF. CDR3 nucleotide sequence: TGTGCCAGCAGGGCCGGGACTACAAATGAGCAGTTCTTC.

The V and J genes are TRBV27 and TRBJ2-2; tentatively, D is TRBD2 (7 bases). V lost 4 bases and J 5 bases, leaving 38 bases between the germline ends. There are 23 residues in the CDR3. CDR1 and CDR2 (germline): MNHEY, SMNVEV (reference sequence). The CDR3 is CASSYGVVKGLGLGQGSTGELFF. The CDR3 DNA is TGTGCCAGCAGTTACGGAGTCGTTAAAGGACTAGGCCTGGGGCAGGGGTCTACCGGGGAGCTGTTTTTT.

The chain links TRBV11-2 to TRBJ2-7, with D perhaps matching TRBD2 (6 bases). V lost 5 bases, J lost 6 bases, and 20 bases lay in between. From germline, CDR1 is SGHAT and CDR2 FQNNGV. This CDR3 is built from 15 residues. The CDR3 is CASSPYLLVGGEQYF. The CDR3 nucleotides read TGTGCCAGCAGCCCCTACCTTCTCGTGGGGGGCGAGCAGTACTTC.

This chain connects TRBV7-3 to TRBJ2-3; tentative D call: TRBD2 (6 bases). Germline CDR1 SGHTA, CDR2 FQGTGA. V dropped 3 bases and J dropped 0 bases, with 10 bases sitting between them. This CDR3 spans 15 amino acids. The CDR3 protein is CASSFSGGSTDTQYF. CDR3 DNA: TGTGCCAGCAGCTTCAGCGGAGGGAGCACAGATACGCAGTATTTT.

The rearrangement links TRBV27 to TRBJ2-7; 12 bases are a match to TRBD2. Germline V lookup: CDR1 MNHEY, CDR2 SMNVEV (reference sequence). V trimming: 1 base; J trimming: 6 bases; junction bases outside the gene matches: 7. The CDR3 runs to 16 residues. CDR3 amino acids: CASSLLSSGGASEQYV. DNA for the CDR3: TGTGCCAGCAGTTTATTATCTAGCGGGGGGGCGAGCGAGCAGTACGTC.

The chain has TRBV9 and TRBJ2-2; D is unclear. Germline-derived CDR1 and CDR2 are SGDLS and YYNGEE. The CDR3 covers 13 residues. V was cut by 3 bases and J by 4 bases, with 7 bases left in between. The CDR3 here is CASSEGRTGELFF. In nucleotides, the CDR3 is TGTGCCAGCAGCGAAGGACGCACCGGGGAGCTGTTTTTT.

CDR3 DNA: TGTGCCAGCAGCCAAGTGGGTGGCACCGGGGAGCTGTTTTTT. This translates into CASSQVGGTGELFF. The chain carries TRBV3-1 (or the pseudogene TRBV3-2) and TRBJ2-2; D is ambiguous. V was clipped by 1 base and J by 4 bases, with 7 bases between them. The CDR3 extends over 14 amino acids. Germline V gene data show CDR1 as LGHDT and CDR2 as YNNKEL (reference sequence).

The chain is built from TRBV6-5 and TRBJ2-7; 9 bases are a match to TRBD1. In germline, CDR1 is MNHEY, CDR2 SVGAGI. The CDR3 contains 15 residues. Trimming took 5 bases from V and 3 from J; bases not matched to a gene: 8. CDR3 residues: CASSREDRGNYEQYF. CDR3 coding DNA: TGTGCCAGCAGTCGGGAGGACAGGGGTAACTACGAGCAGTACTTC.

This rearrangement joins TRBV2 to TRBJ2-3; D not resolved. V shed 5 bases and J shed 3 bases, with 6 bases lying between them. The CDR3 consists of 12 residues. Germline CDR1 SNHLY, CDR2 FYNNEI. The CDR3 DNA sequence: TGTGCCAGCAGTTTCGGTACAGATACGCAGTATTTT. This encodes CASSFGTDTQYF.

V usage is TRBV6-5 and J usage is TRBJ1-1, with TRBD1 matching 7 bases. CDR3 size: 13 residues. Germline CDR1 MNHEY, CDR2 SVGAGI. Germline trimming cut 5 bases from V and 4 bases from J; bases unmatched to any gene: 4. In DNA form, the CDR3 reads TGTGCCAGCAGTCGAGACAGGGCCACTGAAGCTTTCTTT. This codes for CASSRDRATEAFF.

This chain joins TRBV6-5 and TRBJ2-2, with D possibly being TRBD1 or TRBD2 (5 bases each). Trimming removed 2 bases at V and 1 base at J, with 8 bases between. The CDR3 totals 15 residues. CDR1 and CDR2 (germline): MNHEY, SVGAGI. For the CDR3, the DNA is TGTGCCAGCAGTTACGGGGGTATGAACACCGGGGAGCTGTTTTTT. It is translated as CASSYGGMNTGELFF.

Written as DNA, the CDR3 is TGCGCCAGCAGATCCGGGGGGAACCAAGAGACCCAGTACTTC. This encodes CASRSGGNQETQYF. The chain uses TRBV10-2 and TRBJ2-5; TRBD2 aligns across 7 bases. The CDR3 is 14 amino acids. J was trimmed by 0 bases and V by 6 bases; bases with no gene match: 4. In germline, CDR1 is WSHSY, CDR2 SAAADI.

V is TRBV5-1 and J is TRBJ2-5, with D unresolved. Trimming cost V 0 bases and J 2 bases, with 8 bases left between them. CDR1 is SGHRS and CDR2 is YFSETQ in the germline V gene. This CDR3 comprises 14 residues. CDR3 residues: CASSLAWGQETQYF. The CDR3 DNA follows: TGCGCCAGCAGCTTGGCGTGGGGACAAGAGACCCAGTACTTC.

The chain combines TRBV9 with TRBJ2-3; 7 positions match TRBD1. Germline values: CDR1 SGDLS, CDR2 YYNGEE. This CDR3 spans 19 amino acids. With 0 bases clipped from V and 9 bases from J, the junction kept 22 bases outside the gene matches. DNA of the CDR3: TGTGCCAGCAGCGTAGCTCCTCATCGACAGGGAGCTTCGCCCTCCACGCAGTATTTT. Protein product: CASSVAPHRQGASPSTQYF. The entire variable domain, with the rest obtained from reference TRBV9 and TRBJ2-3, is as follows: DSGVTQTPKHLITATGQRVTLRCSPRSGDLSVYWYQQSLDQGLQFLIQYYNGEERAKGNILERFSAQQFPDLHSELNLSSLELGDSALYFCASSVAPHRQGASPSTQYFGPGTRLTVL.

The chain combines TRBV27 with TRBJ2-3; no definite D call. Germline CDR1 and CDR2: MNHEY and SMNVEV (reference sequence). The V end lost 2 bases, the J end lost 0 bases, and 3 bases lay between the germline ends. The CDR3 is 13 amino acids. CDR3 DNA: TGTGCCAGCAGTTTAGGGAGCACAGATACGCAGTATTTT. Its protein product is CASSLGSTDTQYF.

This chain uses TRBV15 with TRBJ2-7; the D gene could be TRBD1 or TRBD2 (5 bases each). Per the germline V gene, CDR1 is LNHNV and CDR2 is YYDKDF (reference sequence). The CDR3 has 16 amino acids. V was trimmed by 10 bases and J by 4 bases, leaving 26 bases between them. CDR3 DNA: TGTGCCAGCCGATCTAGTCTGAGAGGGGCCGGGTACGAGCAGTACGTC. Its protein product is CASRSSLRGAGYEQYV.